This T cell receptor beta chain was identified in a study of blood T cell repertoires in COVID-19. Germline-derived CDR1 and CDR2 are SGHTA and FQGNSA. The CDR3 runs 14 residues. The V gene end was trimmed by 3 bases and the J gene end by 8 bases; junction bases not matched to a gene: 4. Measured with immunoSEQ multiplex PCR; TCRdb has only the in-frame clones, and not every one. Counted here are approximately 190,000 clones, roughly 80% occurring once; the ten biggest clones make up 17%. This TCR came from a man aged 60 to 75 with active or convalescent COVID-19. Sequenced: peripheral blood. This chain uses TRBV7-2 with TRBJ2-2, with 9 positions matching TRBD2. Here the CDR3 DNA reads TGTGCCAGCAGCTTTAGCGGGAGCACAGGGGAGCTGTTTTTT. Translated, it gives CASSFSGSTGELFF.